Listed here are 12 T cell receptor beta chains from one sample, sequenced in a study of cytomegalovirus exposure and HLA in healthy donors. PCR employed 60 Vbeta and 13 Jbeta primers. TCRdb's table, derived via immunoSEQ multiplex PCR, lists solely in-frame clones and lacks some. The data hold about 140,000 clones, with roughly four fifths observed a single time. Sequencing was carried out using PBMCs. These receptors were obtained from a male donor in good health and CMV-seronegative.

This chain joins TRBV11-2 and TRBJ1-1; 7 bases match TRBD1. Germline lookup yields CDR1 SGHAT and CDR2 FQNNGV. The V and J ends lost 3 bases and 1 base, in that order; junction bases with no gene match: 5. The CDR3 spans 15 residues. The CDR3 loop is CASSFHGTANTEAFF. The DNA for the CDR3 is TGTGCCAGCAGCTTTCACGGGACAGCGAACACTGAAGCTTTCTTT.

A single count supports this clone. V and J are TRBV4-3 and TRBJ2-3; D is unclear. The CDR3 extends over 17 amino acids. CDR1 is LGHNA and CDR2 is YSLEER in the germline V gene. V was shortened by 0 bases and J by 0 bases, with 13 bases between the two germline ends. The DNA for the CDR3 is TGCGCCAGCAGCCAAGATTTGCGGTCCTTTAGCACAGATACGCAGTATTTT. Translating gives CASSQDLRSFSTDTQYF.

The chain recombines TRBV6-5 with TRBJ2-2; 9 positions match TRBD1. The CDR3 covers 15 residues. Germline V CDR1 and CDR2: MNHEY, SVGAGI. The V and J ends lost 8 bases and 7 bases, in that order; junction bases with no gene match: 11. For the CDR3, the DNA is TGTGCCAGCCATTTAGGGGGACAGGGCATCGGGGAGCTGTTTTTT. This gives the protein CASHLGGQGIGELFF.

V and J are TRBV10-1 and TRBJ1-2; TRBD1 aligns across 7 bases. This CDR3 is built from 14 residues. Germline V lookup: CDR1 WNHNN, CDR2 SYGVQD (reference sequence). V lost 3 bases and J lost 3; bases outside the gene matches: 4. The CDR3 region has the DNA TGCGCCAGCAGTGAAGACAGGGACCACTATGGCTACACCTTC. This sequence encodes CASSEDRDHYGYTF.

This chain links TRBV13 with TRBJ2-1; TRBD2 agrees at 8 bases. This CDR3 region has 17 residues. V gave up 5 bases and J gave up 0 bases; unmatched junction bases: 9. The V gene's germline CDR1 is PRHDT and CDR2 FYEKMQ (reference sequence). The CDR3 region is CASSDLVRGGSYNEQFF. The CDR3 DNA sequence: TGTGCCAGCAGCGACCTGGTTCGGGGGGGCTCCTACAATGAGCAGTTCTTC.

This clone was seen more than once but under ten times. V usage is TRBV7-6 and J usage is TRBJ2-2; possibly TRBD1 for D (7 bases). Germline V CDR1 and CDR2: SGHVS, FNYEAQ. V lost 5 bases and J 0 bases, leaving 16 bases between the germline ends. There are 17 residues in the CDR3. The CDR3 bases are TGTGCCAGCAGCCCACGACGGGGGACAGCGAACACCGGGGAGCTGTTTTTT. This codes for CASSPRRGTANTGELFF. The full variable domain, completed using reference TRBV7-6 and TRBJ2-2, is GAGVSQSPRYKVTKRGQDVALRCDPISGHVSLYWYRQALGQGPEFLTYFNYEAQQDKSGLPNDRFSAERPEGSISTLTIQRTEQRDSAMYRCASSPRRGTANTGELFFGEGSRLTVL.

The J gene is TRBJ2-1, the V gene TRBV7-2, with 10 bases lining up with TRBD2. The junction had 6 bases not matched to a gene; V was cut back by 6 bases and J by 1 base. Per germline, CDR1 SGHTA and CDR2 FQGNSA. The CDR3 is made up of 16 amino acids. In DNA, the CDR3 is TGTGCCAGCAGTCCCACTAGCGGGACGTCCTACAATGAGCAGTTCTTC. As protein: CASSPTSGTSYNEQFF. Together with reference TRBV7-2 and TRBJ2-1, the CDR3 gives the full variable domain: GAGVSQSPSNKVTEKGKDVELRCDPISGHTALYWYRQSLGQGLEFLIYFQGNSAPDKSGLPSDRFSAERTGGSVSTLTIQRTQQEDSAVYLCASSPTSGTSYNEQFFGPGTRLTVL.

V usage is TRBV27 and J usage is TRBJ2-7; no clear D. Trimming took off 4 bases at V and 7 bases at J, with 14 bases between the two ends. Germline lookup yields CDR1 MNHEY and CDR2 SMNVEV (reference sequence). This CDR3 contains 13 residues. The chain's CDR3 is CASSSVGVSEQYF. Here the CDR3 DNA reads TGTGCCAGCAGTTCCGTGGGCGTTAGTGAGCAGTACTTC.

This clone was seen a few times. This chain connects TRBV2 to TRBJ1-1; 8 positions match TRBD1. Per the germline V gene, CDR1 is SNHLY and CDR2 is FYNNEI. Trimming took 8 bases from V and 6 from J; bases not matched to a gene: 11. This CDR3 spans 14 amino acids. CDR3 nucleotides: TGTGCCAGCGAGGCCGGGACAGGATTATCTGAAGCTTTCTTT. It translates to CASEAGTGLSEAFF. The full variable domain, rest sourced from reference TRBV2 and TRBJ1-1, is EPEVTQTPSHQVTQMGQEVILRCVPISNHLYFYWYRQILGQKVEFLVSFYNNEISEKSEIFDDQFSVERPDGSNFTLKIRSTKLEDSAMYFCASEAGTGLSEAFFGQGTRLTVV.

The rearrangement joins TRBV6-4 to TRBJ2-2; D might be TRBD2 (6 bases). Trimming shortened V by 7 bases and J by 2 bases, and 11 bases separated the two germline ends. Germline V gene sequence: CDR1 MRHNA, CDR2 SNTAGT. The CDR3 covers 14 residues. CDR3 sequence: CASKRTTNTGELFF. The CDR3 bases are TGTGCCAGCAAGAGGACTACCAACACCGGGGAGCTGTTTTTT.

The V call is TRBV15, the J call TRBJ2-5, with a possible D match to TRBD1 (6 bases). This CDR3 has 14 residues. Germline V gene sequence: CDR1 LNHNV, CDR2 YYDKDF (reference sequence). The V and J ends lost 0 bases and 2 bases respectively, with 7 bases between them. The CDR3 bases are TGTGCCACCAGCAGAGAAGGACAGCAAGAGACCCAGTACTTC. It encodes CATSREGQQETQYF.

This clone occurred once. The V call is TRBV7-9, the J call TRBJ1-4; TRBD1 matches 8 bases. The length of the CDR3 is 15 residues. Germline V gives CDR1 SEHNR, CDR2 FQNEAQ (reference sequence). V was clipped by 3 bases and J by 3 bases; unmatched bases: 3. CDR3 nucleotide sequence: TGTGCCAGCAGCTTCAGGACAGGGTCTAATGAAAAACTGTTTTTT. Amino acids: CASSFRTGSNEKLFF.